Given below is one T cell receptor beta chain in context. TCRdb's copy holds only in-frame clones and misses some; the assay was immunoSEQ multiplex PCR. This table holds about 14,000 clones, over 55% found once. The sample is drawn from a study of neoadjuvant anti-PD-1 for oral cavity cancer. The CDR3 length is 15 residues. V was cut by 2 bases and J by 4 bases, with 13 bases left in between. Germline values: CDR1 SGHRS, CDR2 YFSETQ. The sequence derives from a person aged 40-85 years with oral cavity squamous cell carcinoma. Sequenced here: PBMCs, sampled before nivolumab (anti-PD-1) treatment. This sequence joins TRBV5-1 and TRBJ1-5; D call uncertain. The chain's CDR3 is CASSFGPIKNQPQHF. The CDR3 region has the DNA TGCGCCAGCAGCTTCGGGCCGATTAAGAATCAGCCCCAGCATTTT.